Below, 20 T cell receptor beta chains from the same sample are listed, as sequenced in a study of shared clonotypes between healthy human individuals. Generated by immunoSEQ multiplex PCR, the TCRdb table keeps only in-frame clones and is missing some. The sample contains about 1.5 million clones, around 98% of which appear only once. Sequences were obtained from naive CD4+ T cells sorted from blood. Noted subset: CD45RA+ positively selected. All receptors derive from a man aged 25 to 40 in good health.

The rearrangement uses TRBV2 and TRBJ2-3; D unresolved. Between the trimmed V and J ends, which lost 2 bases and 1 base, there was a span of 7 bases. In germline, CDR1 is SNHLY, CDR2 FYNNEI. The CDR3 loop spans 14 amino acids. CDR3: CASSEIGGTDTQYF. The CDR3 coding sequence is TGTGCCAGCAGTGAAATTGGGGGCACAGATACGCAGTATTTT.

The V call is TRBV18, the J call TRBJ2-1; 10 bases map to TRBD2. This CDR3 comprises 16 residues. Germline V gene data show CDR1 as KGHSH and CDR2 as LQKENI. The V and J ends lost 2 bases and 7 bases, in that order; junction bases with no gene match: 8. The CDR3 reads CASSPYSSGSLNEQFF. CDR3 in DNA: TGTGCCAGCTCACCATATTCTAGCGGGAGTCTTAATGAGCAGTTCTTC. Based on the CDR3 plus reference TRBV18 and TRBJ2-1, the full variable domain is NAGVMQNPRHLVRRRGQEARLRCSPMKGHSHVYWYRQLPEEGLKFMVYLQKENIIDESGMPKERFSAEFPKEGPSILRIQQVVRGDSAAYFCASSPYSSGSLNEQFFGPGTRLTVL.

The J gene is TRBJ2-3, the V gene TRBV18; 9 bases line up with TRBD2. Germline-derived CDR1 and CDR2 are KGHSH and LQKENI. Trimming cost V 6 bases and J 2 bases; bases outside gene matches: 6. CDR3 length equals 15 residues. The CDR3 DNA reads TGTGCCAGCTCCAGTAGCGGGAGTGACACAGATACGCAGTATTTT. Residues: CASSSSGSDTDTQYF.

This rearrangement joins TRBV7-9 to TRBJ1-4; D unclear. The CDR3 is made up of 15 amino acids. CDR1 is SEHNR, CDR2 FQNEAQ, per germline (reference sequence). The ends were cut back, 8 bases at V and 8 bases at J, with 21 bases in the middle. As DNA, the CDR3 is TGTGCCAGCGCCGCAGGCGGTGACGGGTGGGAAAAACTGTTTTTT. It translates to CASAAGGDGWEKLFF.

The chain links TRBV10-2 to TRBJ1-1; possible D gene TRBD1, 6 bases. With 7 bases removed from V and 3 bases from J, the gap between germline ends came to 15 bases. Germline assignment: CDR1 WSHSY and CDR2 SAAADI. The CDR3 length is 14 residues. The DNA of the CDR3 is TGCGCCAGCAAGATAGACAGGAGTTACACTGAAGCTTTCTTT. It specifies CASKIDRSYTEAFF.

This chain links TRBV28 with TRBJ2-7; the D gene is possibly TRBD2 (5 bases). This CDR3 region has 14 residues. CDR1 and CDR2 (germline): MDHEN, SYDVKM. The ends were cut back, 9 bases at V and 5 bases at J, with 20 bases in the middle. The CDR3 DNA reads TGTGCCAGTAAAATACCCCGGAGGTCCCACGAGCAGTACTTC. This encodes CASKIPRRSHEQYF.

The chain combines TRBV5-8 with TRBJ2-4; 8 nucleotides agree with TRBD1. CDR1 is SGHTS and CDR2 is YDEGEE in the germline V gene. CDR3 length: 16 amino acids. Trimming cost V 2 bases and J 7 bases; bases outside gene matches: 11. DNA for the CDR3: TGTGCCAGCAGCTTCTTTCAGGGGGCGCGTTACAACATTCAGTACTTC. It translates to CASSFFQGARYNIQYF.

This chain uses TRBV7-3 with TRBJ2-6; TRBD1 matches 7 bases. Germline V lookup: CDR1 SGHTA, CDR2 FQGTGA. The CDR3 sequence is 20 residues long. V shed 4 bases, J shed 4 bases, and the junction held 19 bases outside the gene matches. The CDR3 DNA sequence: TGTGCCAGCAGCTCTTATCCTAGTGACAGGGCAGCTCCGGGGGCCAACGTCCTGACTTTC. Amino acid sequence: CASSSYPSDRAAPGANVLTF.

This chain joins TRBV18 and TRBJ2-7; tentatively, D is TRBD1 (5 bases). Germline V lookup: CDR1 KGHSH, CDR2 LQKENI. The V and J ends lost 3 bases and 2 bases respectively, with 26 bases between them. The CDR3 length is 19 residues. As DNA, the CDR3 is TGTGCCAGCTCACCTTTAGGACACCATTCCCCAACTCCGACCTACGAGCAGTACTTC. This translates into CASSPLGHHSPTPTYEQYF.

In DNA, the CDR3 is TGTGCCTGGAAACAAGCGTGGACTTCTCAAGAGACCCAGTACTTC. As protein: CAWKQAWTSQETQYF. The chain couples TRBV30 to TRBJ2-5; tentative D call: TRBD2 (5 bases). Germline V gene lookup returns CDR1 GTSNPN and CDR2 SVGIG (reference sequence). The germline V and J ends were trimmed by 4 bases and 2 bases, with 17 bases remaining between them. This CDR3 region has 15 residues.

V and J are TRBV10-3 and TRBJ1-1; no firm D call. The CDR3 loop spans 11 amino acids. Trimming shortened V by 10 bases and J by 6 bases, and 12 bases separated the two germline ends. Germline values: CDR1 ENHRY, CDR2 SYGVKD. The CDR3 nucleotides are TGTGCCACCGCGTTGGGGTCTGAAGCTTTCTTT. The encoded protein is CATALGSEAFF.

J is TRBJ2-1 and V is TRBV18; tentatively, D is TRBD1 (6 bases). Germline CDR1 and CDR2: KGHSH and LQKENI. The germline V and J ends were trimmed by 3 bases and 5 bases, with 17 bases remaining between them. This CDR3 contains 16 residues. CDR3 residues: CASSPNLGTNNNEQFF. CDR3 coding DNA: TGTGCCAGCTCACCCAACCTCGGGACAAATAACAATGAGCAGTTCTTC.

This sequence joins TRBV5-1 and TRBJ2-1; TRBD2 might be the D (6 bases). V was trimmed by 0 bases and J by 6 bases, leaving 10 bases between them. The length of the CDR3 is 14 residues. Per germline, CDR1 SGHRS and CDR2 YFSETQ. The CDR3 spells CASSLGELANEQFF. CDR3 DNA sequence: TGCGCCAGCAGCTTGGGTGAACTAGCCAATGAGCAGTTCTTC.

The genes are TRBV5-1 and TRBJ1-5, with no clear D. The germline V gene has CDR1 SGHRS and CDR2 YFSETQ. V was pared by 3 bases and J by 5 bases, with 9 bases between. There are 13 residues in the CDR3. Written as DNA, the CDR3 is TGCGCCAGCAGCTCGGACCCCCATCAGCCCCAGCATTTT. Amino acid sequence: CASSSDPHQPQHF.

The gene calls are TRBV5-1 and TRBJ2-7, with TRBD2 identical over 8 bases. The CDR3 is 13 residues long. Germline CDR1 is SGHRS and CDR2 is YFSETQ. V was clipped by 4 bases and J by 6 bases; unmatched bases: 6. Written as DNA, the CDR3 is TGCGCCAGCAGCCAGACTAGCGTTCGCGAGCAGTACTTC. Translated, it gives CASSQTSVREQYF.

V is TRBV7-2 and J is TRBJ1-1, with D unclear. This CDR3 region has 13 residues. Trimming shortened V by 2 bases and J by 11 bases, and 15 bases separated the two germline ends. Germline V lookup: CDR1 SGHTA, CDR2 FQGNSA. The CDR3 loop is CASSLSPQVEAFF. For the CDR3, the DNA is TGTGCCAGCAGCTTATCTCCACAAGTCGAGGCTTTCTTT.

This chain uses TRBV3-2 with TRBJ1-1. TRBV3-2 is a pseudogene segment. This CDR3 contains 9 residues. CDR3 amino acids: CARWGEAFF. In DNA, the CDR3 is TGTGCCAGATGGGGGGAAGCTTTCTTT.

The rearrangement links TRBV11-2 to TRBJ2-7; possibly TRBD2 for D (5 bases). The germline CDR1 and CDR2 sequences are SGHAT and FQNNGV. The CDR3 sequence is 12 residues long. Deletions cut 5 bases from V and 6 bases from J, with 11 bases between. CDR3 sequence: CASSPGGAEQYF. The CDR3 DNA reads as TGTGCCAGCAGCCCAGGAGGAGCCGAGCAGTACTTC.

The CDR3 DNA sequence: TGCGCCAGCAGCTTGGCCCTAGCGGGTAGGTACAATGAGCAGTTCTTC. This gives the protein CASSLALAGRYNEQFF. The chain is built from TRBV5-1 and TRBJ2-1; TRBD2 matches 8 bases. Trimming at V came to 0 bases and at J to 4 bases, leaving 6 bases not matched to a gene. The germline V gene has CDR1 SGHRS and CDR2 YFSETQ. The CDR3 consists of 16 residues. Using reference TRBV5-1 and TRBJ2-1 for the parts outside the CDR3, the full variable domain is KAGVTQTPRYLIKTRGQQVTLSCSPISGHRSVSWYQQTPGQGLQFLFEYFSETQRNKGNFPGRFSGRQFSNSRSEMNVSTLELGDSALYLCASSLALAGRYNEQFFGPGTRLTVL.

This clone has only one observation. The chain links TRBV2 to TRBJ2-7, with 8 positions matching TRBD2. The CDR3 extends over 15 amino acids. Unmatched junction bases numbered 9, after V lost 6 bases and J lost 2 bases. The V gene's germline CDR1 is SNHLY and CDR2 FYNNEI. Written as DNA, the CDR3 is TGTGCCAGCAGGCGGGAAGCGGGAGCCCCCTACGAGCAGTACTTC. Translation: CASRREAGAPYEQYF.